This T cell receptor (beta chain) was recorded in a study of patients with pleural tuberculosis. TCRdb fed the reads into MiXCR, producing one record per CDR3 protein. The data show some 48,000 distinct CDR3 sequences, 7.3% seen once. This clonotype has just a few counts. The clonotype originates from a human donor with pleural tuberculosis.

The CDR3 loop is CASKDGRGYGYTF. CDR3 bases: TGTGCCAGTAAGGACGGGCGCGGGTATGGCTACACCTTC. The chain combines TRBV19 with TRBJ1-2; no clear D. The length of the CDR3 is 13 residues. The germline V gene has CDR1 LNHDA and CDR2 SQIVND (reference sequence). Trimming took off 7 bases at V and 5 bases at J, with 14 bases between the two ends.